The 11 T cell receptor beta chains below come from one sample, sequenced in a study of blood T cell repertoires in COVID-19. This table comes from immunoSEQ multiplex PCR, and its TCRdb copy is limited to in-frame clones, with some not included. The sample consists of about 270,000 clones, roughly nine tenths of them appearing once. The sequencing sample was made of peripheral blood. These receptor sequences come from a man between 40 and 49 years old with active or convalescent COVID-19.

With regard to this clone: The germline gene is not matched at one end of the junction; a read error may be the cause. This sequence joins TRBV6-1 and TRBJ1-4; TRBD1 matches 8 bases. This CDR3 region has 13 residues. From germline, CDR1 is MNHNS and CDR2 SASEGT. The CDR3 nucleotides are TGTGCCAGCCGTGACAGGGGAAATGAAAAACTGTTTTTT. The encoded protein is CASRDRGNEKLFF.

V usage is TRBV7-9 and J usage is TRBJ1-3; 8 nucleotides agree with TRBD1. Germline lookup yields CDR1 SEHNR and CDR2 FQNEAQ (reference sequence). The V segment lost 8 bases and the J segment 3 bases; nucleotides outside the gene matches: 6. This CDR3 is 14 amino acids long. CDR3 amino acids: CASYRTGSGNTIYF. DNA of the CDR3: TGTGCCAGCTACAGGACAGGGAGTGGAAACACCATATATTTT. Full variable domain (outside the CDR3, taken from reference TRBV7-9 and TRBJ1-3): DTGVSQNPRHKITKRGQNVTFRCDPISEHNRLYWYRQTLGQGPEFLTYFQNEAQLEKSRLLSDRFSAERPKGSFSTLEIQRTEQGDSAMYLCASYRTGSGNTIYFGEGSWLTVV.

The gene calls are TRBV13 and TRBJ2-4; D gene uncertain. This CDR3 comprises 16 residues. Germline assignment: CDR1 PRHDT and CDR2 FYEKMQ (reference sequence). Trimming took off 0 bases at V and 0 bases at J, with 9 bases between the two ends. The CDR3: CASSLGSGVAKNIQYF. The CDR3 DNA sequence: TGTGCCAGCAGCTTAGGGTCAGGCGTAGCCAAAAACATTCAGTACTTC. The complete variable domain, with remaining parts taken from reference TRBV13 and TRBJ2-4, reads AAGVIQSPRHLIKEKRETATLKCYPIPRHDTVYWYQQGPGQDPQFLISFYEKMQSDKGSIPDRFSAQQFSDYHSELNMSSLELGDSALYFCASSLGSGVAKNIQYFGAGTRLSVL.

Only a few counts were recorded for this clone. This sample also contains other DNA sequences that code for the same CDR3. The rearrangement uses TRBV5-1 and TRBJ1-4, with 8 bases aligning to TRBD1. CDR3 length: 14 residues. Germline assignment: CDR1 SGHRS and CDR2 YFSETQ. V gave up 0 bases and J gave up 5 bases; unmatched junction bases: 0. CDR3 sequence: CASSLGQGNEKLFF. CDR3 in DNA: TGCGCCAGCAGCTTGGGACAGGGGAATGAAAAACTGTTTTTT.

This clone has only one observation. The chain couples TRBV11-3 to TRBJ2-3, with 10 bases matching TRBD2. The V gene end was trimmed by 6 bases and the J gene end by 14 bases; junction bases not matched to a gene: 8. Germline V gives CDR1 SGHNT, CDR2 YENEEA. The CDR3 consists of 12 residues. This chain's CDR3 is CASRNTGTSAYF. The CDR3 nucleotides read TGTGCCAGCAGGAACACCGGGACTAGCGCGTATTTT.

This clone was seen a few times. This sample also contains other DNA sequences that code for the same CDR3. The rearrangement joins TRBV2 to TRBJ1-1; D is unresolved. In germline, CDR1 is SNHLY, CDR2 FYNNEI. The CDR3 length is 12 residues. V was shortened by 8 bases and J by 1 base, with 8 bases between the two germline ends. The CDR3 DNA reads TGTGCCAGCGGGAGAGGGAACACTGAAGCTTTCTTT. Protein sequence: CASGRGNTEAFF.

The rearrangement links TRBV5-8 to TRBJ2-1; D may be TRBD1 (6 bases). Germline V gene sequence: CDR1 SGHTS, CDR2 YDEGEE. The CDR3 extends over 15 amino acids. V was pared by 4 bases and J by 2 bases, with 13 bases between. In nucleotides, the CDR3 is TGTGCCAGCAGCCTCAGGGGTCTACCCTACAATGAGCAGTTCTTC. Its translation: CASSLRGLPYNEQFF.

Only a few counts were recorded for this clone. This chain connects TRBV27 to TRBJ2-7; the D is unclear. The CDR3 covers 13 residues. The germline V and J ends were trimmed by 9 bases and 3 bases, with 15 bases remaining between them. Germline values: CDR1 MNHEY, CDR2 SMNVEV (reference sequence). CDR3 DNA: TGTGCCAGTAACTCTTTTAGAAACTACGAGCAGTACTTC. Residues: CASNSFRNYEQYF.

The chain links TRBV5-1 to TRBJ1-2; a weak D match, TRBD1 (5 bases). The germline V gene has CDR1 SGHRS and CDR2 YFSETQ. The CDR3 runs 12 residues. Trimming shortened V by 4 bases and J by 7 bases, and 11 bases separated the two germline ends. The CDR3 loop reads CASSEGQSGYTF. The CDR3 nucleotides read TGCGCCAGCAGCGAAGGACAATCTGGCTACACCTTC.

The V call is TRBV13, the J call TRBJ2-7; 8 positions match TRBD1. Germline assignment: CDR1 PRHDT and CDR2 FYEKMQ (reference sequence). The CDR3 consists of 15 residues. V lost 5 bases to trimming and J lost 7 bases; unmatched junction nucleotides: 13. CDR3 residues: CASSPTGQGLGEQYF. In DNA, the CDR3 is TGTGCCAGCAGCCCGACTGGACAGGGTTTGGGAGAGCAGTACTTC.

This clone occurred a few times. The chain joins TRBV4-1 to TRBJ2-1; 7 nucleotides line up with TRBD2. Germline V gene lookup returns CDR1 MGHRA and CDR2 YSYEKL. Losses at the gene ends were 0 bases for V and 9 bases for J; bases not matched to a gene: 8. This CDR3 has 15 amino acids. The CDR3, as DNA: TGCGCCAGCAGCCAAGAGGGGGGAGGCGGGGGTGAGCAGTTCTTC. Translated: CASSQEGGGGGEQFF.